The 12 T cell receptor beta chains reported below all come from one sample, sequenced in a study of T cells in Graves' hyperthyroidism and ophthalmopathy. RNA transcripts provided the source from which TCR beta CDR3 regions were amplified. With the HTBI primer set, the TCR CDR3 went through a first round of RT-PCR. TCRdb reprocessed the multiplex PCR reads with MiXCR, giving one entry per CDR3 protein. The sample lists 300,000 to 350,000 distinct CDR3 sequences; roughly 17% were seen once. Sequencing was carried out using blood. These receptors all stem from a man under 40 with Graves' hyperthyroidism.

This clonotype was seen ten or more times. V gene TRBV6-5 combines with J gene TRBJ2-5; 7 bases are a match to TRBD2. This CDR3 comprises 13 residues. Germline loops: CDR1 MNHEY, CDR2 SVGAGI. The ends lost 2 bases at V and 6 bases at J; junction bases unmatched: 3. The CDR3, as DNA: TGTGCCAGCAGTTACGGGACTAAAAAGACCCAGTACTTC. Its protein product is CASSYGTKKTQYF.

The chain carries TRBV6-1 and TRBJ2-7; perhaps TRBD2 as D (6 bases). V dropped 6 bases and J dropped 0 bases, with 21 bases sitting between them. The CDR3 spans 17 residues. The germline gives CDR1 MNHNS, CDR2 SASEGT. The CDR3 reads CASSPKYPAGSSYEQYF. CDR3 nucleotides: TGTGCCAGCAGCCCCAAGTACCCTGCGGGAAGCTCCTACGAGCAGTACTTC.

This clonotype occurred a few times. The chain has TRBV18 and TRBJ1-2; perhaps TRBD1 as D (6 bases). The CDR3 contains 18 residues. Germline lookup yields CDR1 KGHSH and CDR2 LQKENI. The V end lost 3 bases, the J end lost 4 bases, and 24 bases lay between the germline ends. The CDR3 here is CASSPTAIETGPFYGYTF. CDR3 in DNA: TGTGCCAGCTCACCGACTGCGATTGAGACAGGACCTTTCTATGGCTACACCTTC.

The rearrangement joins TRBV5-1 to TRBJ2-3; D tentatively reads TRBD1 or TRBD2 (5 bases each). The germline CDR1 and CDR2 sequences are SGHRS and YFSETQ. The V end was cut by 4 bases, the J end by 2 bases, with 20 bases between. This CDR3 is 17 amino acids long. CDR3 bases: TGCGCCAGCAGCCGGGACCAGGGTGGGGGTGCCACAGATACGCAGTATTTT. Protein product: CASSRDQGGGATDTQYF.

CDR3 sequence (DNA): TGTGCCACCGGGGGGGCCAGCTTCTCCTACGAGCAGTACTTC. Residues: CATGGASFSYEQYF. The J gene is TRBJ2-7, the V gene TRBV10-3, with 8 bases matching TRBD2. V dropped 10 bases and J dropped 0; count of bases not matched to a gene: 8. This CDR3 contains 14 residues. Germline V lookup: CDR1 ENHRY, CDR2 SYGVKD.

This clonotype has at least ten counts. The chain is built from TRBV3-1 and TRBJ1-5, with D possibly matching TRBD1 (6 bases). The CDR3 loop spans 15 amino acids. The V gene's germline CDR1 is LGHDT and CDR2 YNNKEL (reference sequence). V gave up 4 bases and J gave up 0 bases, with 10 bases separating them. The CDR3 nucleotides read TGTGCCAGCAGCCCGCGAGGGGGTAGCAATCAGCCCCAGCATTTT. Amino acid sequence: CASSPRGGSNQPQHF.

This clonotype showed up just a few times. The chain couples TRBV5-1 to TRBJ2-7, with D uncertain. The CDR3 runs 12 residues. V was clipped by 2 bases and J by 0 bases, with 3 bases between them. Germline V lookup: CDR1 SGHRS, CDR2 YFSETQ. The chain's CDR3 is CASSFSSYEQYF. CDR3 DNA sequence: TGCGCCAGCAGCTTCAGCTCCTACGAGCAGTACTTC.

This clonotype was counted ten times or more. The chain combines TRBV11-3 with TRBJ2-3, with a weak D call TRBD2 (6 bases). This CDR3 region has 15 residues. V was trimmed by 2 bases and J by 0 bases, leaving 9 bases between them. Germline CDR1 SGHNT, CDR2 YENEEA. The CDR3 coding sequence is TGTGCCAGCAGCTTAATGGCGGGGAGCACAGATACGCAGTATTTT. Its translation is CASSLMAGSTDTQYF.

In this sample, this clonotype turned up a few times. The V gene is TRBV7-9, the J gene TRBJ2-7; no firm D call. Germline CDR1 and CDR2: SEHNR and FQNEAQ (reference sequence). V lost 1 base to trimming and J lost 3 bases, with 10 bases between them. This CDR3 spans 14 amino acids. CDR3 protein: CASSLGTALYEQYF. The CDR3 DNA reads TGTGCCAGCAGCTTAGGGACGGCCCTCTACGAGCAGTACTTC. Full variable domain (remainder filled in from reference TRBV7-9 and TRBJ2-7): DTGVSQNPRHKITKRGQNVTFRCDPISEHNRLYWYRQTLGQGPEFLTYFQNEAQLEKSRLLSDRFSAERPKGSFSTLEIQRTEQGDSAMYLCASSLGTALYEQYFGPGTRLTVT.

This clonotype was counted a few times. The chain joins TRBV15 to TRBJ1-5; TRBD1 is a possible D gene (5 bases). The germline V and J ends were trimmed by 1 base and 12 bases, with 16 bases remaining between them. CDR1 is LNHNV and CDR2 is YYDKDF in the germline V gene (reference sequence). The CDR3 runs 14 residues. CDR3 sequence (DNA): TGTGCCACCAGCAGAGGGGTGATACAGGAAAACCAGCATTTT. It codes for CATSRGVIQENQHF.

At least ten counts were recorded for this clonotype. The genes are TRBV3-1 and TRBJ1-1; D not resolved. Looked up from germline, CDR1 is LGHDT and CDR2 is YNNKEL (reference sequence). Trimming shortened V by 2 bases and J by 5 bases, and 12 bases separated the two germline ends. This CDR3 has 14 residues. The CDR3 loop is CASSQLYSGTEAFF. The CDR3 region has the DNA TGTGCCAGCAGCCAACTCTACAGTGGGACTGAAGCTTTCTTT.

The V call is TRBV19, the J call TRBJ1-2; no reliable D call. Germline lookup yields CDR1 LNHDA and CDR2 SQIVND (reference sequence). V lost 5 bases and J lost 1, with 14 bases in between. The CDR3 consists of 15 residues. DNA for the CDR3: TGTGCCAGTAGTGGGCAGGCCAATCTTAACTATGGCTACACCTTC. Amino acid sequence: CASSGQANLNYGYTF.